This T cell receptor beta chain was obtained from a study of blood T cell repertoires in COVID-19. Sequencing used immunoSEQ multiplex PCR; TCRdb keeps in-frame clones, though not all of them. Of hundreds of thousands of clones in the sample, around 87% were seen once. Residents of 24 US areas, aged about 18 to 89 years, made up the participants. Material for sequencing was PBMCs or T cells enriched from blood (not recorded which). The TCR sequence derives from a man aged 35 to 55 in a cohort exposed to, infected with or recovered from COVID-19 (not recorded which).

The CDR3 protein is CASSEKRGKSPLHF. The CDR3 region has the DNA TGTGCCAGCAGTGAGAAAAGGGGAAAGTCGCCCCTCCACTTT. The rearrangement uses TRBV6-1 and TRBJ1-6; a weak D match, TRBD1 (5 bases). Germline loops: CDR1 MNHNS, CDR2 SASEGT. V was clipped by 3 bases and J by 13 bases, with 16 bases between them. The CDR3 runs 14 residues.